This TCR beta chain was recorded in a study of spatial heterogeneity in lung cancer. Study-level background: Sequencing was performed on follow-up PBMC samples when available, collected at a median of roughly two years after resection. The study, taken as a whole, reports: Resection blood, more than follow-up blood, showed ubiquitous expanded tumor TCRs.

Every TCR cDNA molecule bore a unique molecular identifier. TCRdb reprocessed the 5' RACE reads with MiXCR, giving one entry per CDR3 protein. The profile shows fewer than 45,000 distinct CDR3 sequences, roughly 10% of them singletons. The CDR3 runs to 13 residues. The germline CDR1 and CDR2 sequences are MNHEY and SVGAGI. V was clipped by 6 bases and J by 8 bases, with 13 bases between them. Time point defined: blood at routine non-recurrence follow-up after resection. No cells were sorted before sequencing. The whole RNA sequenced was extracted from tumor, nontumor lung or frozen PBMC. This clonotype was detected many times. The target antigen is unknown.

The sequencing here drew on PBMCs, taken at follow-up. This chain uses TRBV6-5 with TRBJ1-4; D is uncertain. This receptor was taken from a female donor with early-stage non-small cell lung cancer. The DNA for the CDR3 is TGTGCCAGCAGAAGTGATTGGGGAGAAAAACTGTTTTTT. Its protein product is CASRSDWGEKLFF.